This T cell receptor beta chain was obtained from a study of cytomegalovirus exposure and HLA in healthy donors. Amplification used 60 Vbeta primers and 13 Jbeta primers. The protocol was immunoSEQ multiplex PCR, while the TCRdb copy is restricted to in-frame clones and leaves out a portion. The data contain over 150,000 clones, approximately 69% of them singletons. Study observations and caveats: CMV serostatus was the only recorded immune exposure for donors. Upon later analysis, TCR association rates were observed to vary by HLA locus, being highest for DRB1 and lowest for HLA-C. Most CMV-associated TCR beta chains were later found to appear HLA-restricted.

This clone showed up just a few times. As yet, its antigen is unknown. V lost 1 base and J lost 7, with 12 bases in between. The CDR3 is made up of 14 amino acids. Looked up from germline, CDR1 is SGHRS and CDR2 is YFSETQ. The sequenced sample consisted of PBMCs. This TCR derives from a man between 25 and 39 years old in good health and CMV-seronegative. The chain is built from TRBV5-1 and TRBJ2-1; a possible D gene is TRBD2 (6 bases). The CDR3 nucleotides read TGCGCCAGCAGCTTGTTAAATGCGGGGAATGAGCAGTTCTTC. It codes for CASSLLNAGNEQFF.